The 22 T cell receptor beta chains given below trace back to one sample, sequenced in a study of T-cell memory formation after mild COVID-19. One entry per CDR3 protein results from TCRdb running MiXCR on the 5' RACE reads. Of roughly 280,000 distinct CDR3 sequences listed, 8% to 9% are singletons. Specimen: PBMCs or a T cell subset sorted from them (not recorded which). All receptors come from a man aged 18 to 29 who had mild COVID-19 (a few samples of this study predate the infection). Cell type and time point are not known.

In its sample, this clonotype was seen many times. The chain uses TRBV3-1 and TRBJ2-7; D uncertain. CDR1 and CDR2 (germline): LGHDT, YNNKEL (reference sequence). Trimming left V 3 bases short and J 0 bases short, with 9 bases between. This CDR3 has 14 residues. The CDR3 spells CASSQGHSSYEQYF. CDR3 in DNA: TGTGCCAGCAGCCAGGGCCATAGCTCCTACGAGCAGTACTTC.

The J gene is TRBJ1-1, the V gene TRBV18; weak D call: TRBD1 (5 bases). Germline V CDR1 and CDR2: KGHSH, LQKENI. The CDR3 loop spans 13 amino acids. V lost 0 bases to trimming and J lost 3 bases, with 5 bases between them. CDR3 loop: CASSPPGDTEAFF. The CDR3 nucleotides read TGTGCCAGCTCACCACCGGGGGACACTGAAGCTTTCTTT. The entire variable domain, with the rest obtained from reference TRBV18 and TRBJ1-1, is as follows: NAGVMQNPRHLVRRRGQEARLRCSPMKGHSHVYWYRQLPEEGLKFMVYLQKENIIDESGMPKERFSAEFPKEGPSILRIQQVVRGDSAAYFCASSPPGDTEAFFGQGTRLTVV.

This clonotype was observed a few times. The chain has TRBV10-3 and TRBJ1-1; D might be TRBD1 (6 bases). The CDR3 is 12 residues long. CDR1 ENHRY and CDR2 SYGVKD come from the germline V gene. V shed 3 bases and J shed 7 bases, with 9 bases lying between them. CDR3 protein: CAISEGTFEAFF. The CDR3 bases are TGTGCCATCAGTGAAGGGACATTTGAAGCTTTCTTT.

This clonotype was counted a few times. The CDR3 nucleotides read TGTGCCGTCACTAGACCCCATAACCCTTTGAACACTGAAGCTTTCTTT. Its protein is CAVTRPHNPLNTEAFF. The V call is TRBV12-3 or TRBV12-4, the J call TRBJ1-1; D remains ambiguous. Trimming removed 11 bases at V and 0 bases at J, with 22 bases between. CDR3 length equals 16 residues.

This chain links TRBV2 with TRBJ1-1; tentatively, D is TRBD1 (5 bases). V lost 3 bases, J lost 4 bases, and 9 bases lay in between. The germline gives CDR1 SNHLY, CDR2 FYNNEI. This CDR3 spans 13 amino acids. CDR3 protein: CASSDREGTEAFF. The CDR3 coding sequence is TGTGCCAGCAGTGACAGGGAGGGCACTGAAGCTTTCTTT.

This clonotype has more than one count but fewer than ten. DNA for the CDR3: TGTGCCAGCTCACCGACAGGACCCGCCGGCACAGATACGCAGTATTTT. Protein product: CASSPTGPAGTDTQYF. The chain combines TRBV18 with TRBJ2-3; D may be TRBD1 (6 bases). The CDR3 consists of 16 residues. The germline V and J ends were trimmed by 3 bases and 1 base, with 14 bases remaining between them. Germline CDR1 and CDR2: KGHSH and LQKENI.

This clonotype was found a few times. The rearrangement uses TRBV6-2 or TRBV6-3 and TRBJ2-3; either TRBD1 or TRBD2 may fit D (5 bases each). V lost 5 bases to trimming and J lost 1 base, with 16 bases between them. This CDR3 is 16 amino acids long. Germline V gene lookup returns CDR1 MNHEY and CDR2 SVGEGT. CDR3 sequence: CASSRSRDGGTDTQYF. The CDR3 coding sequence is TGTGCCAGCAGTAGGAGCCGGGACGGGGGCACAGATACGCAGTATTTT.

This clonotype was counted a few times. The chain recombines TRBV5-6 with TRBJ1-2; D is undetermined. Germline CDR1 is SGHDT and CDR2 is YYEEEE. The CDR3 runs to 18 residues. V dropped 4 bases and J dropped 5 bases, with 27 bases sitting between them. The CDR3 nucleotides are TGTGCCAGCAGCGTGGTAGTAGAGGGCCCCTCACTACGATATGGCTACACCTTC. As protein: CASSVVVEGPSLRYGYTF.

The table lists this clonotype with many counts. The chain joins TRBV10-2 to TRBJ2-5, with D perhaps TRBD2 (6 bases). The CDR3 totals 15 residues. The V gene's germline CDR1 is WSHSY and CDR2 SAAADI. Trimming stripped 7 bases from V and 1 base from J, with 16 bases between. The CDR3 spells CASTGFGTGQETQYF. The CDR3 bases are TGCGCCAGCACAGGATTTGGGACTGGCCAAGAGACCCAGTACTTC.

This clonotype was recorded at least ten times. V is TRBV6-6 and J is TRBJ2-3; a weak D match, TRBD1 (5 bases). Germline loops: CDR1 MNHNY, CDR2 SVGAGI (reference sequence). Trimming took 6 bases from V and 9 from J, leaving 16 bases between them. This CDR3 has 13 residues. CDR3 region: CASSSARTSTQYF. The CDR3 DNA is TGTGCCAGCAGCTCAGCGAGGACATCGACGCAGTATTTT.

The CDR3 loop is CATLYKNADTQYF. Written as DNA, the CDR3 is TGTGCCACCCTTTATAAAAACGCAGATACGCAGTATTTT. The chain couples TRBV10-3 to TRBJ2-3; D remains unclear. Deletions cut 10 bases from V and 4 bases from J, with 15 bases between. The germline V gene has CDR1 ENHRY and CDR2 SYGVKD. The CDR3 consists of 13 residues.

This sequence joins TRBV6-5 and TRBJ1-3; weak D call: TRBD1 (5 bases). The CDR3 has 15 amino acids. Between the trimmed V and J ends, which lost 8 bases and 4 bases, there was a span of 18 bases. Germline V gene lookup returns CDR1 MNHEY and CDR2 SVGAGI. The CDR3 loop reads CASHAPRGKGNTIYF. The CDR3 bases are TGTGCCAGCCATGCCCCCCGGGGCAAAGGAAACACCATATATTTT.

In its sample, this clonotype was seen a few times. V gene TRBV7-3 combines with J gene TRBJ2-2, with TRBD2 as a possible D gene (6 bases). This CDR3 spans 14 amino acids. Trimming pared 0 bases from V and 7 bases from J, leaving 9 bases between. Germline lookup yields CDR1 SGHTA and CDR2 FQGTGA. CDR3 loop: CASSLTLANGELFF. In DNA form, the CDR3 reads TGTGCCAGCAGCTTAACTCTAGCGAACGGGGAGCTGTTTTTT.

In its sample, this clonotype was seen a few times. This chain links TRBV11-2 with TRBJ2-5, with TRBD2 matching over 12 bases. From germline, CDR1 is SGHAT and CDR2 FQNNGV. The CDR3 loop spans 17 amino acids. V trimming: 2 bases; J trimming: 4 bases; junction bases outside the gene matches: 8. The CDR3 sequence is CASSLSRTSGARETQYF. In DNA, the CDR3 is TGTGCCAGCAGCTTATCCCGGACTAGCGGGGCCAGAGAGACCCAGTACTTC.

This clonotype appeared many times. The chain links TRBV6-5 to TRBJ2-3, with 7 bases identical to TRBD2. Germline V gene sequence: CDR1 MNHEY, CDR2 SVGAGI. The length of the CDR3 is 15 residues. The ends lost 6 bases at V and 5 bases at J; junction bases unmatched: 11. CDR3 bases: TGTGCCAGCAGCCCACTGCGGGGGAGCGGAGATACGCAGTATTTT. This translates into CASSPLRGSGDTQYF.

V gene TRBV5-1 combines with J gene TRBJ2-5, with TRBD1 as a possible D gene (6 bases). V was trimmed by 5 bases and J by 2 bases, leaving 19 bases between them. CDR1 and CDR2 from the germline V gene are SGHRS and YFSETQ. The CDR3 runs 16 residues. This chain's CDR3 is CASRFQPGHPQETQYF. DNA of the CDR3: TGCGCCAGCAGATTTCAGCCGGGACACCCTCAAGAGACCCAGTACTTC.

Many counts were recorded for this clonotype. The chain links TRBV12-3 or TRBV12-4 to TRBJ1-2, with a weak D call TRBD1 (6 bases). The V end was cut by 6 bases, the J end by 4 bases, with 12 bases between. The CDR3 length is 13 residues. This CDR3 is CASRPQGGYGYTF. DNA for the CDR3: TGTGCCAGCAGGCCACAGGGAGGCTATGGCTACACCTTC.

In nucleotides, the CDR3 is TGTGCCAGCAGCGCCGGGACAGGGGCATCTAACTATGGCTACACCTTC. Amino acid sequence: CASSAGTGASNYGYTF. The chain is built from TRBV7-6 and TRBJ1-2; TRBD1 aligns across 10 bases. The CDR3 loop spans 16 amino acids. V shed 5 bases, J shed 0 bases, and the junction held 6 bases outside the gene matches. Germline V lookup: CDR1 SGHVS, CDR2 FNYEAQ.

This clonotype was counted a few times. This sequence joins TRBV5-1 and TRBJ2-3; 14 bases line up with TRBD2. The length of the CDR3 is 15 residues. Germline V lookup: CDR1 SGHRS, CDR2 YFSETQ. Trimming removed 4 bases from V and 5 bases from J; junction bases left unmatched: 3. As DNA, the CDR3 is TGCGCCAGCAGCGGGACTAGCGGGAGATTAGATACGCAGTATTTT. It encodes CASSGTSGRLDTQYF.

This sequence joins TRBV12-3 or TRBV12-4 and TRBJ1-1; TRBD1 agrees at 7 bases. The V and J ends lost 5 bases and 6 bases, in that order; junction bases with no gene match: 9. The CDR3 totals 14 residues. The CDR3 DNA sequence: TGTGCCAGCAGTCCGCGGGAGGGGGCAGCTGAAGCTTTCTTT. It specifies CASSPREGAAEAFF.

This clonotype was observed a few times. The chain joins TRBV27 to TRBJ1-2; 9 bases match TRBD1. There are 14 residues in the CDR3. Germline V CDR1 and CDR2: MNHEY, SMNVEV (reference sequence). Trimming removed 8 bases from V and 4 bases from J; junction bases left unmatched: 8. The DNA for the CDR3 is TGTGCCAGCGGGACAGGGCTCGCTCCCTATGGCTACACCTTC. Its translation: CASGTGLAPYGYTF.

This clonotype has only a few counts. The chain has TRBV4-3 and TRBJ2-7, with TRBD1 matching over 8 bases. The V gene end was trimmed by 3 bases and the J gene end by 2 bases; junction bases not matched to a gene: 6. Looked up from germline, CDR1 is LGHNA and CDR2 is YSLEER. This CDR3 is built from 15 residues. CDR3 protein: CASSQLQGVPYEQYF. CDR3 coding DNA: TGCGCCAGCAGCCAGTTACAGGGGGTTCCCTACGAGCAGTACTTC.